The next 3 T cell receptor beta chains were all read from a single sample in a study of blood T cell repertoires in COVID-19 (TCRdb year 2020). The protocol used for the library was the immunoSEQ multiplex PCR assay. TCRdb holds this immuneACCESS table with in-frame rearrangements only. Some clones are missing; in checked studies, unresolved V genes explain under half, and the rest has no known cause. The sample records approximately 120,000 clones, roughly four fifths of which are singletons. The ten biggest clones cover 11% of the sample. The specimen sequenced was peripheral blood. The receptors stem from a human donor in a cohort sampled during active COVID-19.

V usage is TRBV7-8 and J usage is TRBJ2-1; tentative D call: TRBD2 (6 bases). This CDR3 is 17 amino acids long. Trimming took off 4 bases at V and 6 bases at J, with 22 bases between the two ends. Germline V gene lookup returns CDR1 SGHVS and CDR2 FQNEAQ. The CDR3 here is CASSSKTRDSRGNEQFF. The CDR3 nucleotides are TGTGCCAGCAGCTCAAAGACACGGGACTCCCGCGGCAATGAGCAGTTCTTC.

This chain connects TRBV27 to TRBJ1-1; possible D gene TRBD1, 5 bases. Germline loops: CDR1 MNHEY, CDR2 SMNVEV (reference sequence). The germline V and J ends were trimmed by 5 bases and 0 bases, with 10 bases remaining between them. This CDR3 has 14 amino acids. The CDR3, as DNA: TGTGCCAGCAGTCCCGGGACTCTGAACACTGAAGCTTTCTTT. Its protein product is CASSPGTLNTEAFF.

The table lists this clone with a count of one. This chain joins TRBV19 and TRBJ2-3; unclear D gene. V was trimmed by 3 bases and J by 1 base, leaving 8 bases between them. CDR3 length: 14 residues. Germline V gene lookup returns CDR1 LNHDA and CDR2 SQIVND (reference sequence). CDR3 sequence (DNA): TGTGCCAGTAGTATTTCTACAGGCACAGATACGCAGTATTTT. It specifies CASSISTGTDTQYF.